The clone carrying this T cell receptor beta chain has only one observation. Its antigen is as yet unknown. These data are taken from a study of cytomegalovirus exposure and HLA in healthy donors. Study-wide results and caveats: When analyzed later, a missense DCLRE1C variant was found to be linked to TCR beta V- and J-gene trimming.

The PCR had 60 Vbeta and 13 Jbeta primers. Using immunoSEQ multiplex PCR, the repertoire was profiled, and TCRdb retains in-frame clones only, with some absent. The sample has some 150,000 clones, roughly 63% seen once. The germline V and J ends were trimmed by 5 bases and 0 bases, with 7 bases remaining between them. The CDR3 spans 13 residues. CDR1 SQVTM and CDR2 ANQGSEA come from the germline V gene. The chain is built from TRBV29-1 and TRBJ1-4; D not resolved. The sample was PBMCs. The TCR sequence derives from a woman aged 60 to 75 in good health and CMV-seropositive. This CDR3 reads CSVRQATNEKLFF. DNA of the CDR3: TGCAGCGTTCGGCAGGCAACTAATGAAAAACTGTTTTTT.